One sample yielded the 4 T cell receptor beta chains listed below, sequenced in a study of OX40 agonist ivuxolimab in advanced cancers. TCRdb's table, derived via immunoSEQ multiplex PCR, lists solely in-frame clones and lacks some. The sample lists tens of thousands of clones; approximately 80% were seen once. Sequences were derived from CD4+ or CD8+ T cells sorted from blood, sampled in a trial of the OX40 agonist ivuxolimab. The receptor set was obtained from an adult with an advanced solid tumor such as melanoma, head and neck, liver or kidney cancer.

The V call is TRBV6-1, the J call TRBJ2-3; D is tentatively TRBD1 or TRBD2 (6 bases each). V was shortened by 4 bases and J by 1 base, with 18 bases between the two germline ends. CDR1 is MNHNS, CDR2 SASEGT, per germline. This CDR3 is 17 amino acids long. CDR3 DNA sequence: TGTGCCAGCAGTGCCCAGGGGAGGTCTCCTCGCACAGATACGCAGTATTTT. It is translated as CASSAQGRSPRTDTQYF.

J is TRBJ1-5 and V is TRBV6-1; TRBD1 might be the D (5 bases). The V end lost 7 bases, the J end lost 2 bases, and 12 bases lay between the germline ends. The CDR3 length is 14 residues. Germline lookup yields CDR1 MNHNS and CDR2 SASEGT. The CDR3 nucleotides read TGTGCCAGCAAGGGGAAGGTCGGCAATCAGCCCCAGCATTTT. Translation gives CASKGKVGNQPQHF.

CDR3 sequence reads: CASSRKQGTEAFF. In DNA form, the CDR3 reads TGTGCCAGCAGCCGGAAACAGGGGACTGAAGCTTTCTTT. The chain carries TRBV6-6 and TRBJ1-1; 7 positions match TRBD1. The CDR3 contains 13 residues. V was pared by 6 bases and J by 5 bases, with 6 bases of the junction left unmatched. The germline V gene encodes CDR1 MNHNY and CDR2 SVGAGI (reference sequence).

V and J are TRBV7-2 and TRBJ2-7, with 7 bases fitting TRBD1. Germline V gene lookup returns CDR1 SGHTA and CDR2 FQGNSA. With 3 bases clipped from V and 3 bases from J, the junction kept 8 bases outside the gene matches. The CDR3 is made up of 15 amino acids. Here the CDR3 DNA reads TGTGCCAGCAGCTTGGCTGCCGGGACAGACTACGAGCAGTACTTC. It translates to CASSLAAGTDYEQYF.